The sequence of this TCR beta chain was determined in a study of blood T cell repertoires in COVID-19. Study summary: Whether acute or convalescent, the COVID-19 samples came from the United States, Italy and Spain. The cDNA or gDNA used as material had been derived from T cells, B-cell-depleted T cells, or PBMCs.

As processed by the authors: Amplification with reference gene primers provided the estimates of nucleated cell counts. Method: immunoSEQ multiplex PCR; TCRdb's copy keeps in-frame clones and lacks some. The V and J calls and clone size come from that table; D and trimming were worked out from the DNA. The sample holds 450,000 to 500,000 clones, approximately 83% seen once. Germline V gene lookup returns CDR1 GTSNPN and CDR2 SVGIG (reference sequence). The CDR3 is 15 residues long. Trimming took 2 bases from V and 1 from J, leaving 14 bases between them. This receptor was identified in a human donor in a cohort sampled during active COVID-19. J is TRBJ1-2 and V is TRBV30; TRBD1 is a possible D gene (6 bases). Sequencing was performed on peripheral blood. CDR3 in amino acids: CAWSKRGIHNYGYTF. The CDR3 bases are TGTGCCTGGAGTAAAAGGGGGATCCATAACTATGGCTACACCTTC.